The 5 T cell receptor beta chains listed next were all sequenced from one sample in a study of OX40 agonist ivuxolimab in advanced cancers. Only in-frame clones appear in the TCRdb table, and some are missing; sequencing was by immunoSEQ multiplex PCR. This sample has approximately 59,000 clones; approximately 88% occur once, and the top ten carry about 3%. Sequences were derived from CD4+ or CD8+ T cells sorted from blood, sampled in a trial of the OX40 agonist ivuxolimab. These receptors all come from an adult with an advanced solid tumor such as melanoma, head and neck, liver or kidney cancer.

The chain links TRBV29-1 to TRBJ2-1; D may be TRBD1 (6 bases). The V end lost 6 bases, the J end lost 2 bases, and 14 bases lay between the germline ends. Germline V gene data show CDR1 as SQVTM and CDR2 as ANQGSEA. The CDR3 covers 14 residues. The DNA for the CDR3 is TGCAGCGTGGACAGACGGTTAGCCTACAATGAGCAGTTCTTC. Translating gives CSVDRRLAYNEQFF.

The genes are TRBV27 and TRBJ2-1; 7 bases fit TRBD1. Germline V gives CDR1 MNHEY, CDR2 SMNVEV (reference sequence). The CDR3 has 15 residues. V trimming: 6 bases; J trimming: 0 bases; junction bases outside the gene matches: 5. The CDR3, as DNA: TGTGCCAGCAGAGGGACAGAGAGCTCCTACAATGAGCAGTTCTTC. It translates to CASRGTESSYNEQFF.

This CDR3 reads CASSFRGQGDNEQFF. DNA for the CDR3: TGTGCCAGCAGCTTCCGCGGCCAGGGAGACAATGAGCAGTTCTTC. The chain joins TRBV7-9 to TRBJ2-1, with D perhaps being TRBD1 or TRBD2 (5 bases each). V lost 3 bases to trimming and J lost 5 bases, with 14 bases between them. Germline V gene sequence: CDR1 SEHNR, CDR2 FQNEAQ (reference sequence). CDR3 size: 15 residues. The full variable domain, in which reference TRBV7-9 and TRBJ2-1 provide the parts outside the CDR3, is DTGVSQNPRHKITKRGQNVTFRCDPISEHNRLYWYRQTLGQGPEFLTYFQNEAQLEKSRLLSDRFSAERPKGSFSTLEIQRTEQGDSAMYLCASSFRGQGDNEQFFGPGTRLTVL.

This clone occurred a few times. DNA for the CDR3: TGTGCCAGCAGCCAAGTAGCGGGAACCTATGAGCAGTTCTTC. Its translation is CASSQVAGTYEQFF. The chain links TRBV5-4 to TRBJ2-1; 8 bases fit TRBD2. Germline values: CDR1 SGHNT, CDR2 YYREEE (reference sequence). With 4 bases clipped from V and 8 bases from J, the junction kept 8 bases outside the gene matches. This CDR3 region has 14 residues.

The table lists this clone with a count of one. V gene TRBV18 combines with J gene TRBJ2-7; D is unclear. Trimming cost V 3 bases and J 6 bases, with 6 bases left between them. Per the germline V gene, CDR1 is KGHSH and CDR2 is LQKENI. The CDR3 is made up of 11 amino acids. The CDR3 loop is CASSPDREQYF. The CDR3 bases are TGTGCCAGCTCACCCGACCGCGAGCAGTACTTC.